The next 21 T cell receptor beta chains were all read from a single sample in a study of T cells in localized non-small cell lung cancer. Clones were sequenced by immunoSEQ multiplex PCR, and TCRdb holds only the in-frame ones, with some missing. The sample includes about 20,000 clones, over 80% of them seen just once. The sample in question was PBMCs, obtained before any cancer treatment. All receptors derive from a man between 40 and 70 years old with stage II squamous cell lung carcinoma.

This sequence joins TRBV19 and TRBJ2-2; D unclear. The CDR3 contains 15 residues. V was clipped by 6 bases and J by 3 bases, with 14 bases between them. The germline V gene has CDR1 LNHDA and CDR2 SQIVND (reference sequence). DNA for the CDR3: TGTGCCAGTAGATACCGGCCGGTCGACACCGGGGAGCTGTTTTTT. Translation: CASRYRPVDTGELFF.

This clone was seen a single time. V gene TRBV19 combines with J gene TRBJ2-7, with D possibly TRBD2 on 5 matching bases. V was trimmed by 8 bases and J by 6 bases, leaving 11 bases between them. CDR1 and CDR2 (germline): LNHDA, SQIVND (reference sequence). CDR3 length: 11 amino acids. CDR3 residues: CASAEGSEQYF. The CDR3 DNA follows: TGTGCCAGTGCCGAGGGATCCGAGCAGTACTTC. Full variable domain (rest looked up from reference TRBV19 and TRBJ2-7): DGGITQSPKYLFRKEGQNVTLSCEQNLNHDAMYWYRQDPGQGLRLIYYSQIVNDFQKGDIAEGYSVSREKKESFPLTVTSAQKNPTAFYLCASAEGSEQYFGPGTRLTVT.

Only one count was recorded for this clone. The chain couples TRBV18 to TRBJ1-1, with 7 bases identical to TRBD1. Per germline, CDR1 KGHSH and CDR2 LQKENI. V trimming: 6 bases; J trimming: 4 bases; junction bases outside the gene matches: 17. The CDR3 covers 17 residues. The CDR3 sequence is CASSPLPRQGRGTEAFF. The CDR3 region has the DNA TGTGCCAGCTCTCCTCTGCCCCGACAGGGCAGGGGCACTGAAGCTTTCTTT.

The gene calls are TRBV30 and TRBJ1-1, with a possible D match to TRBD1 (5 bases). Germline CDR1 reads GTSNPN; CDR2 reads SVGIG (reference sequence). V lost 5 bases and J lost 4, with 11 bases in between. This CDR3 has 12 amino acids. This chain's CDR3 is CAWAPGSTEAFF. The CDR3 region has the DNA TGTGCCTGGGCGCCAGGGAGCACTGAAGCTTTCTTT.

In this sample, this clone turned up once. The chain carries TRBV25-1 and TRBJ1-2; the D gene is possibly TRBD1 (6 bases). Trimming pared 4 bases from V and 8 bases from J, leaving 17 bases between. Germline CDR1 reads MGHDK; CDR2 reads SYGVNS. CDR3 length: 14 amino acids. The CDR3 here is CASSAPGQLAGYTF. CDR3 nucleotide sequence: TGTGCCAGCAGTGCCCCGGGACAACTTGCCGGCTACACCTTC.

This chain joins TRBV4-3 and TRBJ1-1; TRBD1 agrees at 8 bases. Trimming removed 2 bases from V and 4 bases from J; junction bases left unmatched: 3. CDR1 LGHNA and CDR2 YSLEER come from the germline V gene. CDR3 length: 14 amino acids. CDR3 nucleotide sequence: TGCGCCAGCAGCCAAACAACAGGGGGCACTGAAGCTTTCTTT. This encodes CASSQTTGGTEAFF.

This sequence joins TRBV5-1 and TRBJ1-1; D perhaps matches TRBD1 (5 bases). Deletions cut 8 bases from V and 4 bases from J, with 15 bases between. This CDR3 region has 13 residues. The germline V gene has CDR1 SGHRS and CDR2 YFSETQ. Here the CDR3 DNA reads TGCGCCAGTTACGACAGTTCGGGCACTGAAGCTTTCTTT. Translated, it gives CASYDSSGTEAFF.

This chain uses TRBV19 with TRBJ2-3, with 9 positions matching TRBD2. V shed 7 bases and J 7 bases; nucleotides not matched to a gene: 15. The length of the CDR3 is 16 residues. The V gene's germline CDR1 is LNHDA and CDR2 SQIVND (reference sequence). In DNA, the CDR3 is TGTGCCAGTATGGGAACCCGAGCGGGAGGACCCAATACGCAGTATTTT. This codes for CASMGTRAGGPNTQYF.

This rearrangement joins TRBV28 to TRBJ1-6, with D unclear. Trimming pared 2 bases from V and 3 bases from J, leaving 8 bases between. CDR3 length equals 15 residues. The germline CDR1 and CDR2 sequences are MDHEN and SYDVKM. The CDR3 nucleotides read TGTGCCAGCAGTTTAGCGGGGATCTATAATTCACCCCTCCACTTT. It encodes CASSLAGIYNSPLHF.

The J gene is TRBJ1-1, the V gene TRBV4-2; D is ambiguous. V was cut by 0 bases and J by 4 bases, with 3 bases left in between. The CDR3 consists of 12 residues. Germline CDR1 and CDR2: LGHNA and YNFKEQ. As DNA, the CDR3 is TGTGCCAGCAGCCAAGAAGTCACTGAAGCTTTCTTT. Its protein product is CASSQEVTEAFF.

The J gene is TRBJ1-3, the V gene TRBV30, with D possibly being TRBD1 (5 bases). V was pared by 7 bases and J by 8 bases, with 18 bases between. Per the germline V gene, CDR1 is GTSNPN and CDR2 is SVGIG (reference sequence). The CDR3 consists of 13 residues. The CDR3: CASRRGLRDTIYF. As DNA, the CDR3 is TGTGCCTCCCGCCGGGGCCTCAGGGACACCATATATTTT.

This clone was counted once. V usage is TRBV15 and J usage is TRBJ2-1; 10 bases map to TRBD2. Unmatched junction bases numbered 4, after V lost 0 bases and J lost 5 bases. Germline V gene lookup returns CDR1 LNHNV and CDR2 YYDKDF (reference sequence). CDR3 length equals 16 residues. The CDR3 DNA reads as TGTGCCACCAGCAGAGAGCAGCGGGGGGGGAACAATGAGCAGTTCTTC. Translating gives CATSREQRGGNNEQFF. The full variable domain, completed using reference TRBV15 and TRBJ2-1, is DAMVIQNPRYQVTQFGKPVTLSCSQTLNHNVMYWYQQKSSQAPKLLFHYYDKDFNNEADTPDNFQSRRPNTSFCFLDIRSPGLGDTAMYLCATSREQRGGNNEQFFGPGTRLTVL.

The chain joins TRBV11-3 to TRBJ2-2, with a possible D match to TRBD1 (6 bases). The V gene's germline CDR1 is SGHNT and CDR2 YENEEA. The CDR3 is 16 amino acids. V was shortened by 5 bases and J by 1 base, with 14 bases between the two germline ends. The CDR3 sequence: CASSPPDRRNTGELFF. As DNA, the CDR3 is TGTGCCAGCAGCCCTCCAGACAGGCGGAACACCGGGGAGCTGTTTTTT.

The chain has TRBV23-1 and TRBJ2-7; D may be TRBD1 (6 bases). TRBV23-1 is reported as an ORF; its role is uncertain. This CDR3 comprises 13 residues. Trimming left V 6 bases short and J 2 bases short, with 11 bases between. The CDR3, as DNA: TGCGCCAGCAGCGGGGACAAGACCTACGAGCAGTACTTC. Protein sequence: CASSGDKTYEQYF.

The rearrangement links TRBV2 to TRBJ1-2; maybe TRBD1 (5 bases). The V end lost 2 bases, the J end lost 13 bases, and 14 bases lay between the germline ends. The CDR3 sequence is 12 residues long. CDR1 is SNHLY, CDR2 FYNNEI, per germline. For the CDR3, the DNA is TGTGCCAGCAGTGAATGGGCAGGGCATCTCACCTTC. Amino acid sequence: CASSEWAGHLTF.

The rearrangement joins TRBV7-2 to TRBJ2-1; 11 bases line up with TRBD2. CDR1 SGHTA and CDR2 FQGNSA come from the germline V gene. The CDR3 consists of 14 residues. V was clipped by 5 bases and J by 9 bases; unmatched bases: 6. The CDR3 spells CASSHSGGAGEQFF. The CDR3, as DNA: TGTGCCAGCAGCCATAGCGGGGGGGCCGGTGAGCAGTTCTTC.

The J gene is TRBJ2-5, the V gene TRBV18; possibly TRBD2 for D (5 bases). CDR1 is KGHSH, CDR2 LQKENI, per germline. With 3 bases removed from V and 6 bases from J, the gap between germline ends came to 14 bases. The CDR3 spans 14 residues. Written as DNA, the CDR3 is TGTGCCAGCTCACCGACCGAGGAGGAAAAGACCCAGTACTTC. Translating it yields CASSPTEEEKTQYF.

The genes are TRBV29-1 and TRBJ1-3; no clear D. The CDR3 is 11 amino acids. V was pared by 3 bases and J by 4 bases, with 4 bases between. The germline CDR1 and CDR2 sequences are SQVTM and ANQGSEA. This chain's CDR3 is CSVEGGNTIYF. The CDR3 coding sequence is TGCAGCGTTGAGGGGGGAAACACCATATATTTT.

The gene calls are TRBV6-5 and TRBJ1-2; 8 bases match TRBD1. V gave up 5 bases and J gave up 7 bases; unmatched junction bases: 9. The CDR3 is 14 residues long. CDR1 is MNHEY, CDR2 SVGAGI, per germline. DNA of the CDR3: TGTGCCAGCAGTCCCTATCAGGGGGCAGGTGGCTACACCTTC. It translates to CASSPYQGAGGYTF.

The rearrangement links TRBV7-2 to TRBJ2-7; D remains unclear. The CDR3 is 15 amino acids. Germline loops: CDR1 SGHTA, CDR2 FQGNSA. V lost 0 bases and J 0 bases, leaving 9 bases between the germline ends. CDR3 sequence (DNA): TGTGCCAGCAGCTTAGCAGAAGCCAGCTCCTACGAGCAGTACTTC. This codes for CASSLAEASSYEQYF.

The J gene is TRBJ2-3, the V gene TRBV27; 8 nucleotides line up with TRBD2. In germline, CDR1 is MNHEY, CDR2 SMNVEV (reference sequence). The ends lost 10 bases at V and 2 bases at J; junction bases unmatched: 14. The CDR3 has 16 residues. Written as DNA, the CDR3 is TGTGCCACCAATCCGGCGGCGGGGGGTTACACAGATACGCAGTATTTT. Protein sequence: CATNPAAGGYTDTQYF.